Described below is a single T cell receptor (beta chain) sequence and its context. No antigen is known for it. The sample belongs to a study of CD8 T cells in Susac syndrome. General study points: The CD4+ T cell repertoires, which came from Susac syndrome patients, showed no sign of clonal expansion.

Germline V gene sequence: CDR1 SGHRS, CDR2 YFSETQ. The CDR3 consists of 17 residues. V lost 0 bases and J 0 bases, leaving 10 bases between the germline ends. The RNA, about 0.45 to 1 ug, was put through reverse transcription using random hexamers. Amplification of TCR beta CDR3 by immunoSEQ multiplex PCR spanned 54 Vbeta and 13 Jbeta. In TCRdb, the immunoSEQ multiplex PCR reads were re-called with MiXCR into one record per CDR3 protein. The data hold under 300,000 distinct CDR3 sequences, with about 96% observed a single time. What was sequenced was CD4+ T cells from PBMCs. J is TRBJ2-6 and V is TRBV5-1; possibly TRBD1 or TRBD2 for D (6 bases each). The clonotype comes from a human donor with Susac syndrome. The CDR3 here is CASSLAGGRSGANVLTF. The CDR3 DNA is TGCGCCAGCAGCTTGGCCGGGGGCCGCTCTGGGGCCAACGTCCTGACTTTC. The whole variable domain, filled in from reference TRBV5-1 and TRBJ2-6, reads KAGVTQTPRYLIKTRGQQVTLSCSPISGHRSVSWYQQTPGQGLQFLFEYFSETQRNKGNFPGRFSGRQFSNSRSEMNVSTLELGDSALYLCASSLAGGRSGANVLTFGAGSRLTVL.